The clone carrying this T cell receptor (beta chain) was seen just once. No antigen is known for it. From the second PCR step, alpha and beta chains were amplified apart. After CD4 positive bead selection, the CD4-negative fraction gave CD8 T cells. Germline values: CDR1 SGHTA, CDR2 FQGNSA. The CDR3 runs to 14 residues. V dropped 1 base and J dropped 2 bases, with 9 bases sitting between them. The data were obtained in a study of naive and memory T cell subsets. Study observations and caveats: In CD4 and CD8 cells, diversity dropped from naive through EMRA.

Two oligonucleotides, mixed equimolar, formed the beta constant-region primer covering TRBC1 and TRBC2. Nested alpha and beta constant-region primers with the SP2 primer drove four PCR rounds on ligated cDNA. MiXCR, applied by TCRdb to the UMI-ligation and nested PCR reads, yields one record per CDR3 protein. Seen here are 95,000 to 150,000 distinct CDR3 sequences, 35% to 40% observed once, and the top ten hold around 0.92%. This receptor was identified in a human donor in good health. The gene calls are TRBV7-2 and TRBJ2-7; D call uncertain. Sequenced input: central memory CD4+ T cells from blood. CDR3 region: CASSLGRTAYEQYF. The CDR3 nucleotides are TGTGCCAGCAGCTTAGGGCGCACGGCCTACGAGCAGTACTTC. Variable domain in full (rest from reference TRBV7-2 and TRBJ2-7): GAGVSQSPSNKVTEKGKDVELRCDPISGHTALYWYRQSLGQGLEFLIYFQGNSAPDKSGLPSDRFSAERTGGSVSTLTIQRTQQEDSAVYLCASSLGRTAYEQYFGPGTRLTVT.